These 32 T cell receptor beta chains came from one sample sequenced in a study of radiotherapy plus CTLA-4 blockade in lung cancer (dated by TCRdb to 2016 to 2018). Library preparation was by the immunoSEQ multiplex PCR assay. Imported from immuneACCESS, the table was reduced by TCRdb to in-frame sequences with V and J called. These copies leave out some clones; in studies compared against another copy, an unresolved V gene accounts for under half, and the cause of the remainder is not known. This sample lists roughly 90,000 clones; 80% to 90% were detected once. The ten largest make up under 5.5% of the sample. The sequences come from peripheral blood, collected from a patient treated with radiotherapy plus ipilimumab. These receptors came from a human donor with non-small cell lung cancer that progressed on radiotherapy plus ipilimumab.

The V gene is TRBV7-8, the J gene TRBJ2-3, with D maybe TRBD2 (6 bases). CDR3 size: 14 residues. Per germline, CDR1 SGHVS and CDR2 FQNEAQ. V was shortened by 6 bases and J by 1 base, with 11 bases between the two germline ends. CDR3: CASRLAFRTDTQYF. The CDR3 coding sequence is TGTGCCAGCAGACTAGCCTTCCGCACAGATACGCAGTATTTT.

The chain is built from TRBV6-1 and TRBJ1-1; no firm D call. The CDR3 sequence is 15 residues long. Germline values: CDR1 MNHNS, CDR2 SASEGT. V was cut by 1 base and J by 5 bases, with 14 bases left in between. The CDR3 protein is CASSEGRWEGTEAFF. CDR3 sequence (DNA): TGTGCCAGCAGTGAAGGTCGATGGGAGGGAACTGAAGCTTTCTTT.

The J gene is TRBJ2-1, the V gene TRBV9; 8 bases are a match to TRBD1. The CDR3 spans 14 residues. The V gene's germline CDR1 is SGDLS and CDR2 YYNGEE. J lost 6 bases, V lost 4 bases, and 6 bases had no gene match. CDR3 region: CASSFWTGSNEQFF. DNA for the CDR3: TGTGCCAGCAGCTTTTGGACAGGGAGCAATGAGCAGTTCTTC.

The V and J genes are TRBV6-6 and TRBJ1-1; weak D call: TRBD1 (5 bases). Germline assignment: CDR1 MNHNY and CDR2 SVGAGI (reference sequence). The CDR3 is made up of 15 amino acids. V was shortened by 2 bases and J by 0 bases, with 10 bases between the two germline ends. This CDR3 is CASSYRDGMNTEAFF. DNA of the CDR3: TGTGCCAGCAGTTACAGGGACGGGATGAACACTGAAGCTTTCTTT.

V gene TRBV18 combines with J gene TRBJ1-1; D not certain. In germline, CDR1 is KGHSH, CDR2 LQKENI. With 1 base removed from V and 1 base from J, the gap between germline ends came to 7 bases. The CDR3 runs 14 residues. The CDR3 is CASSPLSGNTEAFF. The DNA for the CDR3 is TGTGCCAGCTCACCACTGAGCGGGAACACTGAAGCTTTCTTT.

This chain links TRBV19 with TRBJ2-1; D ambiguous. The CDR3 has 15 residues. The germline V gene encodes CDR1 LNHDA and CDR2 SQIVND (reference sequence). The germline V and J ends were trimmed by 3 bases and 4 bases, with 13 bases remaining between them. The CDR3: CASSINPSLYNEQFF. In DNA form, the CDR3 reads TGTGCCAGTAGTATCAACCCCTCCCTGTACAATGAGCAGTTCTTC.

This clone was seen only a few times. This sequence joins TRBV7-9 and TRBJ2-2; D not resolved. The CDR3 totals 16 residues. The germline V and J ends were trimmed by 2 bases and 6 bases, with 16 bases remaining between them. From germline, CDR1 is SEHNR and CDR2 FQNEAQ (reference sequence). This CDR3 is CASSLSGVHVAGELFF. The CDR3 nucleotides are TGTGCCAGCAGCTTATCTGGGGTCCATGTCGCCGGGGAGCTGTTTTTT.

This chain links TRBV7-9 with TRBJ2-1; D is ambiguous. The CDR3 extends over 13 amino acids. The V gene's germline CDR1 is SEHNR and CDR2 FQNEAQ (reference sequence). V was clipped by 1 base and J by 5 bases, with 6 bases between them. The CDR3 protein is CASSLVLDNEQFF. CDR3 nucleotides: TGTGCCAGCAGCTTAGTATTAGACAATGAGCAGTTCTTC.

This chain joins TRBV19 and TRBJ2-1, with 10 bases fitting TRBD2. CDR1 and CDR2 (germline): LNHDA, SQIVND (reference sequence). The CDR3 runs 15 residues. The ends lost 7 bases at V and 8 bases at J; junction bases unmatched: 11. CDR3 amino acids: CASKRASGRGDEQFF. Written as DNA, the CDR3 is TGTGCCAGTAAGAGGGCTAGCGGGAGAGGCGATGAGCAGTTCTTC.

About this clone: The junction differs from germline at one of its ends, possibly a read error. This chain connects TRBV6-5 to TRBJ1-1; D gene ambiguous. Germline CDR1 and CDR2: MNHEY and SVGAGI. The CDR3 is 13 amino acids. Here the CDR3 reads CASSDSTNTEAFF. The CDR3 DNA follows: TGTGCCAGCAGTGACTCGACGAACACTGAAGCTTTCTTT.

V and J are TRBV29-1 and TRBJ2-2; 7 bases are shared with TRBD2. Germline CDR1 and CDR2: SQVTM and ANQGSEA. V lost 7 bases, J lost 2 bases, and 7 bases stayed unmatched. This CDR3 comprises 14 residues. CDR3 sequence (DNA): TGCAGCGCACGCGGACTAGTTAACACCGGGGAGCTGTTTTTT. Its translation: CSARGLVNTGELFF.

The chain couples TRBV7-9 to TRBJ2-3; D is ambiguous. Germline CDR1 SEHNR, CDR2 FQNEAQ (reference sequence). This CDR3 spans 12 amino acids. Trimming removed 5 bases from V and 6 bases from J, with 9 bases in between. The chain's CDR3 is CASSLNSDTQYF. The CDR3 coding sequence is TGTGCCAGCAGCCTCAACTCCGATACGCAGTATTTT.

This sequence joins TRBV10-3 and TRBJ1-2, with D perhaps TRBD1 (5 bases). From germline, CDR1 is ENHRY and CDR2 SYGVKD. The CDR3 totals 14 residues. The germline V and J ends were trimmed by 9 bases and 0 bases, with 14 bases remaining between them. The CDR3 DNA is TGTGCCATTTTGAGGGACCAAACTAACTATGGCTACACCTTC. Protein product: CAILRDQTNYGYTF.

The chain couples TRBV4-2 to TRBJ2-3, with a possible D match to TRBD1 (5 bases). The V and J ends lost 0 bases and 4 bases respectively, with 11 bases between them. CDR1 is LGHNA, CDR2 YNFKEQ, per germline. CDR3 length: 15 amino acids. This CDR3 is CASSQEGRPADTQYF. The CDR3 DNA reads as TGTGCCAGCAGCCAAGAGGGGCGGCCAGCAGATACGCAGTATTTT.

CDR3 sequence (DNA): TGTGCCAGCAGTACAAGACAGGGGGCCAAAAACATTCAGTACTTC. It codes for CASSTRQGAKNIQYF. The rearrangement links TRBV6-5 to TRBJ2-4, with TRBD1 identical over 8 bases. Germline V CDR1 and CDR2: MNHEY, SVGAGI. This CDR3 is built from 15 residues. J was trimmed by 1 base and V by 5 bases; bases with no gene match: 4.

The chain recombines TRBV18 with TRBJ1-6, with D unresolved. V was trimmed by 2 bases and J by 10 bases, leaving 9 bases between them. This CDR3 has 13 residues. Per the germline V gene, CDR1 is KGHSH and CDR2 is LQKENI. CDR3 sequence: CASSPGLGSPLHF. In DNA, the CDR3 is TGTGCCAGCTCACCAGGGCTGGGGTCACCCCTCCACTTT.

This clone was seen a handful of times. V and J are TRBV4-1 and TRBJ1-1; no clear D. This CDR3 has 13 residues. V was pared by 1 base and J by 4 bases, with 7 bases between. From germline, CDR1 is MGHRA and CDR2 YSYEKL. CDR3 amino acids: CASSQGVVTEAFF. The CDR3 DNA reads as TGCGCCAGCAGCCAAGGGGTGGTCACTGAAGCTTTCTTT.

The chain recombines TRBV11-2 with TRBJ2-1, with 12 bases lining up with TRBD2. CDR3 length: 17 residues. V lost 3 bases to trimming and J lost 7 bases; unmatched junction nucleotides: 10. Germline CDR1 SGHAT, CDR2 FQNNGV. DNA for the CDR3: TGTGCCAGCAGCTTTTTCGCTAGCGGGAGGGTCATAAATGAGCAGTTCTTC. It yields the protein CASSFFASGRVINEQFF.

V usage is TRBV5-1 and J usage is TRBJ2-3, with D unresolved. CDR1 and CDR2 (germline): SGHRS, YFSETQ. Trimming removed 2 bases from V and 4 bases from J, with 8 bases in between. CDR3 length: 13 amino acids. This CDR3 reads CASSFRGADTQYF. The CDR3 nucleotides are TGCGCCAGCAGCTTTAGAGGAGCAGATACGCAGTATTTT.

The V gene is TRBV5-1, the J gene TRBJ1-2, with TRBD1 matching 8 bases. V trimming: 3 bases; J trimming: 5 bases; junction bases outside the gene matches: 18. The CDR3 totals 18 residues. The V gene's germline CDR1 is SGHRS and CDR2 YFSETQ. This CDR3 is CASSSPNQTGAALYGYTF. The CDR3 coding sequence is TGCGCCAGCAGCTCACCTAACCAGACAGGGGCGGCCCTTTATGGCTACACCTTC.

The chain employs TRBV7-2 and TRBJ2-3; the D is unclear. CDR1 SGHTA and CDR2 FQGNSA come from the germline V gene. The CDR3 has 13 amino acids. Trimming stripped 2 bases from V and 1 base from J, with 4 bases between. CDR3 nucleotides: TGTGCCAGCAGCTTATCCCGCACAGATACGCAGTATTTT. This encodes CASSLSRTDTQYF.

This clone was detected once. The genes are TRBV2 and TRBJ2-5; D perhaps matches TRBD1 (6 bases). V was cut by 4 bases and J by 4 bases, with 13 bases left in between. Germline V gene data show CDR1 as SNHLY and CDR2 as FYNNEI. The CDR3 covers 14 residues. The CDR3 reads CASSVHQGRETQYF. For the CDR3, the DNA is TGTGCCAGCAGTGTCCATCAGGGGAGAGAGACCCAGTACTTC.

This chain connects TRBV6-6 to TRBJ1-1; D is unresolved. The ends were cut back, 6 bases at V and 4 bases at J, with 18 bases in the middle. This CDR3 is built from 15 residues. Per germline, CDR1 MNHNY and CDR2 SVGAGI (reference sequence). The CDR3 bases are TGTGCCAGCAGCCTCGCGACGGGTCTGGGCACTGAAGCTTTCTTT. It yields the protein CASSLATGLGTEAFF.

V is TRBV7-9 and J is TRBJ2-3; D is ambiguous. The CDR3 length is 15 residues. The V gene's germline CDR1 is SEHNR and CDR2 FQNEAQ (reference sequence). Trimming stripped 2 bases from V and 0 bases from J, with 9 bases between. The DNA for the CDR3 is TGTGCCAGCAGCTTATCGGGCCTAAGCACAGATACGCAGTATTTT. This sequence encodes CASSLSGLSTDTQYF.

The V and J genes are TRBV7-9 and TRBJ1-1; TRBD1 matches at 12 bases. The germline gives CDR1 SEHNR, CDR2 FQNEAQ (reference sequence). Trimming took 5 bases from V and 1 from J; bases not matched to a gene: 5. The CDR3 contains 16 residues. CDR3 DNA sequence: TGTGCCAGCAGCCTGGGACAGGGGGCAGGGAACACTGAAGCTTTCTTT. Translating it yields CASSLGQGAGNTEAFF.

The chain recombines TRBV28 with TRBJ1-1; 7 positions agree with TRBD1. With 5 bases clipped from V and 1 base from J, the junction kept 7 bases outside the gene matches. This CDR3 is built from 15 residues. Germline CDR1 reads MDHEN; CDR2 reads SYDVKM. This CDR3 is CASSPGTVGNTEAFF. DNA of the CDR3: TGTGCCAGCAGTCCCGGGACAGTGGGGAACACTGAAGCTTTCTTT.

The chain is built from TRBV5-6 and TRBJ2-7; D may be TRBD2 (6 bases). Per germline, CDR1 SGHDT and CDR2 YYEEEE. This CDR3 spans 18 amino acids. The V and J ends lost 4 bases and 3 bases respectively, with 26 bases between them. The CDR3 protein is CASSRGETRLVGNYEQYF. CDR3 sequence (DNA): TGTGCCAGCAGCCGCGGCGAAACTAGACTAGTGGGGAACTACGAGCAGTACTTC. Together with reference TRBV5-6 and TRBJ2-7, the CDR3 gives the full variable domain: DAGVTQSPTHLIKTRGQQVTLRCSPKSGHDTVSWYQQALGQGPQFIFQYYEEEERQRGNFPDRFSGHQFPNYSSELNVNALLLGDSALYLCASSRGETRLVGNYEQYFGPGTRLTVT.

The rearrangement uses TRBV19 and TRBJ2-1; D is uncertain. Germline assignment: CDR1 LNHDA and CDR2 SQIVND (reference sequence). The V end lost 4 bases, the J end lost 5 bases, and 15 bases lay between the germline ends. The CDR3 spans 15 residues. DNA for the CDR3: TGTGCCAGTAGTACGGGCTCGGCAGGCAACAATGAGCAGTTCTTC. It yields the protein CASSTGSAGNNEQFF.

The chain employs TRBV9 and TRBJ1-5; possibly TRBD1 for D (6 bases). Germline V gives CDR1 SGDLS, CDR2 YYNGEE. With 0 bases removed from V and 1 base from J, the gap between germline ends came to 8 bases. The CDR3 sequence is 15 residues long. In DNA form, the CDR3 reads TGTGCCAGCAGCGTAGGGGGGCGGAGCAATCAGCCCCAGCATTTT. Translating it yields CASSVGGRSNQPQHF.

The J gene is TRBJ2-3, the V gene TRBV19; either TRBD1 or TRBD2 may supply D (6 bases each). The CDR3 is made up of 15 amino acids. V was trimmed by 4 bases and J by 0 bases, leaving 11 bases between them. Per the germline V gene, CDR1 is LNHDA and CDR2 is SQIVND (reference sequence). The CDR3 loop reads CASSTGGHSTDTQYF. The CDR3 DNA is TGTGCCAGTAGTACCGGGGGCCATAGCACAGATACGCAGTATTTT.

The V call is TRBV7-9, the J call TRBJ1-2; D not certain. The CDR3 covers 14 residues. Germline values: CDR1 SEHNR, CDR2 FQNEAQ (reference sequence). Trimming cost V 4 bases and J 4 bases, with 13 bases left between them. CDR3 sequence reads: CASSSLAGSYGYTF. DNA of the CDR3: TGTGCCAGCAGCTCCCTGGCAGGCAGCTATGGCTACACCTTC.

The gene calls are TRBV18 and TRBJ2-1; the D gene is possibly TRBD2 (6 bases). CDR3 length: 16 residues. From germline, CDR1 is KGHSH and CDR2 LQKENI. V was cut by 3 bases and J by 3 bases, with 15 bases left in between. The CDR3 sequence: CASSPLGGDGYNEQFF. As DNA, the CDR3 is TGTGCCAGCTCACCGCTGGGCGGGGATGGCTACAATGAGCAGTTCTTC.